This T cell receptor (beta chain) was captured in a study of blood T cell repertoires in COVID-19. As for the study in general: Some COVID-19 samples were acute and others convalescent; all came from the United States, Italy and Spain.

V lost 4 bases, J lost 7 bases, and 26 bases lay in between. Looked up from germline, CDR1 is SGHRS and CDR2 is YFSETQ. The CDR3 is made up of 17 amino acids. Per the original data handling: Amplification of reference gene primers was used by the study to estimate nucleated cell counts. Clones were read by immunoSEQ multiplex PCR, and TCRdb kept only the in-frame ones, dropping some. That table is the source of V, J and clone size, and D and trimming were worked out from the DNA. In the table there are about 250,000 clones, approximately 83% of which are singletons. Recruitment covered roughly 24 US areas and drew participants whose ages spanned about 18 to 95 years. Participants' reported clinical history set cohort assignment. This clone was recorded only once.

Source material: PBMCs or T cells enriched from blood (not recorded which). V and J are TRBV5-1 and TRBJ1-2; the D gene is possibly TRBD1 (5 bases). This clonotype originated in a man aged 50 to 60 who had recovered from COVID-19. The CDR3 region is CASSPAPLDSPNGGYTF. CDR3 coding DNA: TGCGCCAGCAGCCCGGCCCCCCTCGACAGCCCTAACGGTGGCTACACCTTC.